These T cell receptor beta chains were read from a single sample in a study of memory CD4+ T cells and cytomegalovirus serostatus. Sequencing was performed with immunoSEQ multiplex PCR; in TCRdb, only in-frame clones are kept and a portion is missing. The top ten hold under 7.5% of the sample, which has under 45,000 clones, 60% to 85% seen once. Sequenced sample: memory CD4+ T cells from blood. These receptors came from an adult in good health and CMV-seronegative. CDR3s include the opening cysteine and the closing phenylalanine or tryptophan. The D gene is left open where the match is weak. The size field is filled for only some rows; it gives once, few, many or a size class.

v_call	j_call	d_call	clone_size	cdr3_nt	cdr3_aa
TRBV27	TRBJ2-7	TRBD2	few	TGTGCCAGCGCCCAAACCGGGACTAGCGGGATTGGCTCATTC	CASAQTGTSGIGSF
TRBV9	TRBJ1-5	NA	NA	TGTGCCAGCAGCAAAAGCGGCGGCAATCAGCCCCAGCATTTT	CASSKSGGNQPQHF
TRBV2	TRBJ2-4	NA	NA	TGTGCCAGCAGTGAAAGGGCAGGGGGGATGGTAGCCAAAAACATTCAGTACTTC	CASSERAGGMVAKNIQYF
TRBV7-2	TRBJ1-1	NA	few	TGTGCCAGCAAAGGAAACACTGAAGCTTTCTTT	CASKGNTEAFF
TRBV19	TRBJ2-5	TRBD1	few	TGTGCCAGTAGCAACCGACAGGGGCCTCAAGAGACCCAGTACTTC	CASSNRQGPQETQYF
TRBV9	TRBJ1-1	TRBD1	few	TGTGCCAGCAGCGTAGGGACAGGAGCTGAAGCTTTCTTT	CASSVGTGAEAFF
TRBV7-9	TRBJ1-1	NA	NA	TGTGCCAGCAGCTTACAACAGGGAGATGAAGCTTTCTTT	CASSLQQGDEAFF
TRBV7-9	TRBJ1-2	NA	NA	TGTGCCAGCAGCCGAACAGGCTCAGTTAACTATGGCTACACCTTC	CASSRTGSVNYGYTF
TRBV11-2	TRBJ2-1	TRBD1	NA	TGTGCCAGCAGCCAGGACAGGCCGAATGAGCAGTTCTTC	CASSQDRPNEQFF
TRBV11-3	TRBJ2-7	NA	NA	TGTGCCAGCAGCACTATTCAGGGAGGCGAGCAGTACTTC	CASSTIQGGEQYF
TRBV7-9	TRBJ2-3	NA	once	TGTGCCAGCACCTCCCCACGCATAGGATATACGCAGTATTTT	CASTSPRIGYTQYF
TRBV28	TRBJ1-2	TRBD1	NA	TGTGCCAGCAGTTCAGACACTGACAGGGCGAGCTACACCTTC	CASSSDTDRASYTF
TRBV28	TRBJ1-2	NA	NA	TGTGCCAGCAGTTTAGTCGCAGGCAGTTGGCATGGCTACACCTTC	CASSLVAGSWHGYTF
TRBV4-3	TRBJ2-6	NA	NA	TGCGCCAGCAGCCAAGGCAGCTCTGGGGCCAACGTCCTGACTTTC	CASSQGSSGANVLTF
TRBV9	TRBJ2-5	TRBD2	once	TGTGCCAGCAGTGAGACTAGCGGTTTCCAAGAGACCCAGTACTTC	CASSETSGFQETQYF
TRBV30	TRBJ1-4	NA	NA	TGTGCCTGGACGACCGGGGGAAACAAGGCGCTGTTTTTT	CAWTTGGNKALFF
TRBV7-9	TRBJ2-1	NA	NA	TGTGCCAGCAGCTTACCCGGGACCACTTTGAAGGGCAATGAGCAGTTCTTC	CASSLPGTTLKGNEQFF
TRBV5-1	TRBJ2-2	NA	once	TGCGCCAGCAGCACCAACCTCCAGGGAAAGAACACCGGGGAGCTGTTTTTT	CASSTNLQGKNTGELFF
TRBV11-2	TRBJ1-4	NA	NA	TGTGCCAGCAGCTTAGACGAAAAACTGTTTTTT	CASSLDEKLFF
TRBV5-1	TRBJ2-3	NA	NA	TGCGCCAGCAGCTTGGGACAGGTCACAGATACGCAGTATTTT	CASSLGQVTDTQYF
TRBV18	TRBJ1-5	NA	few	TGTGCCAGCTCACCACAACAGAATCAGCCCCAGCATTTT	CASSPQQNQPQHF
TRBV28	TRBJ2-7	TRBD2	NA	TGTGCCAGCAGCTCGGGGGGATACTACGAGCAGTACTTC	CASSSGGYYEQYF
TRBV28	TRBJ2-7	TRBD1	NA	TGTGCCAGCACATCAATAGGGGGCGACTACGAGCAGTACTTC	CASTSIGGDYEQYF
TRBV6-5	TRBJ1-5	NA	NA	TGTGCCAGCAGCCGTGCGGGGGGACCCCAGCATTTT	CASSRAGGPQHF
TRBV5-4	TRBJ2-6	NA	NA	TGTGCCAGCAGCTTGAGAGCGGCAACTGGGGCCAACGTCCTGACTTTC	CASSLRAATGANVLTF
TRBV15	TRBJ2-5	NA	few	TGTGCCACCAGCAGAAACCAGGGGACCCAGTACTTC	CATSRNQGTQYF
TRBV27	TRBJ2-3	TRBD2	NA	TGTGCCAGCCAGACTAGCGGGAGAACAGATACGCAGTATTTT	CASQTSGRTDTQYF
TRBV5-1	TRBJ2-5	NA	NA	TGCGCCAGCAGCCTGGAGGCCGGGGGTCAGGGGGAGACCCAGTACTTC	CASSLEAGGQGETQYF
TRBV11-2	TRBJ2-3	NA	once	TGTGCCAGCAGCTTAGATGGGTTCACAGATACGCAGTATTTT	CASSLDGFTDTQYF
TRBV2	TRBJ2-5	TRBD1	NA	TGTGCCAGCAAGGGGGCTAGGGTCCAAGAGACCCAGTACTTC	CASKGARVQETQYF
TRBV5-6	TRBJ1-5	NA	NA	TGTGCCAGCAGCTTGGGGGTTAATCAGCCCCAGCATTTT	CASSLGVNQPQHF
TRBV7-2	TRBJ2-3	NA	NA	TGTGCCAGCAGCTTAGAGGGCAGGGGAACAGATACGCAGTATTTT	CASSLEGRGTDTQYF
TRBV20-1	TRBJ2-3	NA	few	TGCAGTGCTAGCGGACAAGATACGCAGTATTTT	CSASGQDTQYF
TRBV5-4	TRBJ2-3	TRBD2	NA	TGTGCCAGCAGCAGGGACTACACAGATACGCAGTATTTT	CASSRDYTDTQYF
TRBV7-2	TRBJ2-7	TRBD2	few	TGTGCCAGCGGCCCCGGGGGGATACCCTACGAGCAGTACTTC	CASGPGGIPYEQYF